This TCR beta chain is drawn from a study of cytomegalovirus exposure and HLA in healthy donors. Whereas donors were nominally healthy upon sampling, unrecorded immune exposures were probable. Both 60 Vbeta primers and 13 Jbeta primers went into the PCR. Sequencing was performed with immunoSEQ multiplex PCR; in TCRdb, only in-frame clones are kept and a portion is missing. The data show approximately 44,000 clones, approximately 90% seen once. Study conclusions and caveats: In a later analysis, HLA-C alleles had the fewest associated TCRs, DRB1 alleles the most. Published work reported that the classifier diagnosed cytomegalovirus status with high specificity and sensitivity. Per published accounts, TCR beta sequences correctly predicted the HLA-A and HLA-B alleles of most subjects.

V was trimmed by 3 bases and J by 0 bases, leaving 15 bases between them. This CDR3 region has 16 residues. The V gene's germline CDR1 is MNHNS and CDR2 SASEGT. Of note for this clone: Its antigen is unknown.

The chain combines TRBV6-1 with TRBJ2-7; D is possibly TRBD2 (5 bases). This sequence was found in a woman aged 40 to 50 in good health and CMV-seropositive. The sequenced sample consisted of PBMCs. In DNA form, the CDR3 reads TGTGCCAGCAGTGATAGGAGGTTGAGCGTCTCCTACGAGCAGTACTTC. Protein sequence: CASSDRRLSVSYEQYF.